This is a list of T cell receptor beta chains from one sample in a study of Ad26.COV2.S vaccination and SARS-CoV-2 variants. Measured with immunoSEQ multiplex PCR; TCRdb has only the in-frame clones, and not every one. The sample includes around 270,000 clones, around 85% seen only once; the top ten take less than 3%. The specimen comprised peripheral blood, sampled in a trial of Ad26.COV2.S vaccine versus placebo. Every receptor here comes from a person aged 18-65 years who received the Ad26.COV2.S COVID-19 vaccine or a placebo. CDR3s include the opening cysteine and the closing phenylalanine or tryptophan.

len: 14
v_gene: TRBV7-9
j_gene: TRBJ2-3
CDR3aa: CASSNRGVGDTQYF

len: 16
v_gene: TRBV4-3
j_gene: TRBJ2-2
CDR3aa: CASSQNGNTRAGELFF

len: 13
v_gene: TRBV7-9
j_gene: TRBJ1-5
CDR3aa: CASSYDGYQPQHF

len: 12
v_gene: TRBV5-6
j_gene: TRBJ2-2
CDR3aa: CASSGVRGELFF

len: 15
v_gene: TRBV7-2
j_gene: TRBJ2-1
CDR3aa: CASSLDRAPYNEQFF

len: 15
v_gene: TRBV2
j_gene: TRBJ2-2
CDR3aa: CASRPGRINTGELFF

len: 15
v_gene: TRBV5-4
j_gene: TRBJ2-5
CDR3aa: CASRSAGGKKETQYF

len: 16
v_gene: TRBV9
j_gene: TRBJ1-3
CDR3aa: CASSAAGRFSGNTIYF

len: 13
v_gene: TRBV29-1
j_gene: TRBJ2-3
CDR3aa: CSVEDFGADTQYF

len: 15
v_gene: TRBV19
j_gene: TRBJ1-2
CDR3aa: CASRDRDRGPHGYTF

len: 14
v_gene: TRBV25-1
j_gene: TRBJ2-1
CDR3aa: CASSESPLDNEQFF

len: 12
v_gene: TRBV29-1
j_gene: TRBJ1-1
CDR3aa: CSAVTVNTEAFF

len: 16
v_gene: TRBV5-4
j_gene: TRBJ2-3
CDR3aa: CASSLRLATSTDTQYF

len: 14
v_gene: TRBV5-1
j_gene: TRBJ1-2
CDR3aa: CASSLAGTLYGYTF

len: 16
v_gene: TRBV19
j_gene: TRBJ2-2
CDR3aa: CASSIEGGAWTGELFF

len: 13
v_gene: TRBV6-5
j_gene: TRBJ2-7
CDR3aa: CASSYSGSYEQYF

len: 13
v_gene: TRBV24-1
j_gene: TRBJ1-2
CDR3aa: CATSDPRQYGYTF

len: 12
v_gene: TRBV12-3/TRBV12-4
j_gene: TRBJ2-3
CDR3aa: CASSMGADTQYF

len: 14
v_gene: TRBV7-2
j_gene: TRBJ1-4
CDR3aa: CASSVQGVGEKLFF

len: 17
v_gene: TRBV3-1/TRBV3-2
j_gene: TRBJ1-2
CDR3aa: CASSPRGRGNPSYGYTF

len: 14
v_gene: TRBV18
j_gene: TRBJ1-1
CDR3aa: CASSSGGDNTEAFF

len: 15
v_gene: TRBV5-6
j_gene: TRBJ2-3
CDR3aa: CASGIAGTPRDTQYF

len: 16
v_gene: TRBV10-1
j_gene: TRBJ2-2
CDR3aa: CASSESKDRNTGELFF

len: 16
v_gene: TRBV29-1
j_gene: TRBJ1-2
CDR3aa: CSVGPNTGTGVNGYTF

len: 18
v_gene: TRBV2
j_gene: TRBJ2-1
CDR3aa: CASSDRRQTRSSYNEQFF

len: 14
v_gene: TRBV6-5
j_gene: TRBJ2-2
CDR3aa: CASNRAGQAGELFF

len: 16
v_gene: TRBV29-1
j_gene: TRBJ2-3
CDR3aa: CSVDGGLAGSTDTQYF

len: 16
v_gene: TRBV6-4
j_gene: TRBJ1-2
CDR3aa: CASRVNAGLGIYGYTF

len: 18
v_gene: TRBV13
j_gene: TRBJ2-2
CDR3aa: CASRRIGRGLARPGELFF

len: 15
v_gene: TRBV18
j_gene: TRBJ1-4
CDR3aa: CASSPSLGGSEKLFF

len: 14
v_gene: TRBV5-4
j_gene: TRBJ1-5
CDR3aa: CASSLNGINQPQHF

len: 14
v_gene: TRBV7-2
j_gene: TRBJ2-5
CDR3aa: CASSFTGVKETQYF

len: 16
v_gene: TRBV16
j_gene: TRBJ2-3
CDR3aa: CASSRPLAEPTDTQYF

len: 14
v_gene: TRBV6-1
j_gene: TRBJ1-2
CDR3aa: CASSEADRSYGYTF

len: 14
v_gene: TRBV7-2
j_gene: TRBJ2-2
CDR3aa: CASSFKTQAGELFF

len: 14
v_gene: TRBV27
j_gene: TRBJ1-2
CDR3aa: CASSLSTSNYGYTF

len: 11
v_gene: TRBV6-6
j_gene: TRBJ2-7
CDR3aa: CASSDSYEQYF

len: 20
v_gene: TRBV10-1
j_gene: TRBJ1-4
CDR3aa: CASCTGTGVLLPTTNEKLFF

len: 14
v_gene: TRBV27
j_gene: TRBJ2-5
CDR3aa: CASSLGLKGETQYF

len: 15
v_gene: TRBV24-1
j_gene: TRBJ2-3
CDR3aa: CATSVAGGVTDTQYF

len: 14
v_gene: TRBV10-3
j_gene: TRBJ1-1
CDR3aa: CATLGDGTNTEAFF

len: 17
v_gene: TRBV6-2/TRBV6-3
j_gene: TRBJ2-2
CDR3aa: CASSLTSGRANTGELFF

len: 16
v_gene: TRBV7-2
j_gene: TRBJ1-5
CDR3aa: CASSPRSGQSNQPQHF

len: 21
v_gene: TRBV12-5
j_gene: TRBJ2-5
CDR3aa: CASGLDLRKGTGQRIQETQYF

len: 15
v_gene: TRBV11-3
j_gene: TRBJ2-1
CDR3aa: CASSLQGVGYNEQFF

len: 14
v_gene: TRBV30
j_gene: TRBJ1-5
CDR3aa: CAWRTGNANQPQHF

len: 14
v_gene: TRBV10-3
j_gene: TRBJ2-7
CDR3aa: CAISDLGQAYEQYF

len: 12
v_gene: TRBV29-1
j_gene: TRBJ2-3
CDR3aa: CSGRQDGDTQYF

len: 14
v_gene: TRBV19
j_gene: TRBJ1-2
CDR3aa: CASSINSAYMGYTF

len: 14
v_gene: TRBV4-2
j_gene: TRBJ2-1
CDR3aa: CASSQDLQVDEQFF

len: 14
v_gene: TRBV9
j_gene: TRBJ2-5
CDR3aa: CASSVRGNQETQYF

len: 16
v_gene: TRBV5-5
j_gene: TRBJ2-7
CDR3aa: CASSSTRTSGDYEQYF

len: 18
v_gene: TRBV3-1/TRBV3-2
j_gene: TRBJ1-5
CDR3aa: CASSQGGIMGASHQPQHF

len: 16
v_gene: TRBV18
j_gene: TRBJ2-2
CDR3aa: CASSPGTQRNTGELFF

len: 15
v_gene: TRBV6-5
j_gene: TRBJ1-1
CDR3aa: CASSYFSGLNTEAFF

len: 16
v_gene: TRBV6-2/TRBV6-3
j_gene: TRBJ2-2
CDR3aa: CASSYKGGLGTGELFF

len: 12
v_gene: TRBV29-1
j_gene: TRBJ1-1
CDR3aa: CSVGMGNTEAFF

len: 14
v_gene: TRBV19
j_gene: TRBJ1-5
CDR3aa: CATQGQHSNQPQHF